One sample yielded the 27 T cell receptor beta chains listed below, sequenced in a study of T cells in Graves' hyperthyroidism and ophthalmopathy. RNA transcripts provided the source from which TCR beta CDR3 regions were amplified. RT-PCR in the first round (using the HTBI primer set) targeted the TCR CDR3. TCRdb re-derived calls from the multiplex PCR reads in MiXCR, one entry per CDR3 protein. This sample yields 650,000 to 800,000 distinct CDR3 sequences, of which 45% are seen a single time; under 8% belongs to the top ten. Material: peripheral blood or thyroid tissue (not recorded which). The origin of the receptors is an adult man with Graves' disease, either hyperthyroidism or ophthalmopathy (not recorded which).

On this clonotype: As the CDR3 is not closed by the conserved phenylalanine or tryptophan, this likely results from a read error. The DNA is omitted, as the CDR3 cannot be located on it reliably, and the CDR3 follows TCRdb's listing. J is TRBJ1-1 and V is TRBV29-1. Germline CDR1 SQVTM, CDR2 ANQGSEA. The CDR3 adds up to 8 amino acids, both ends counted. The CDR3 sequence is CSVGERRS.

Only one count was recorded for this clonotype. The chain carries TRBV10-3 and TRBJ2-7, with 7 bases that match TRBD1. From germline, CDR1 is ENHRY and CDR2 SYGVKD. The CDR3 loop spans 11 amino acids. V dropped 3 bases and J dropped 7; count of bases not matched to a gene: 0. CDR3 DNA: TGTGCCATCAGTGAACAGGGGGAGCAGTACTTC. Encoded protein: CAISEQGEQYF.

The CDR3 nucleotides are TGTGCCAGCGAACGGGCTGGCTATGGCTACACCTTC. Translating gives CASERAGYGYTF. The chain is built from TRBV6-6 and TRBJ1-2; D uncertain. Germline CDR1 and CDR2: MNHNY and SVGAGI (reference sequence). The CDR3 has 12 residues. The V end lost 8 bases, the J end lost 4 bases, and 11 bases lay between the germline ends.

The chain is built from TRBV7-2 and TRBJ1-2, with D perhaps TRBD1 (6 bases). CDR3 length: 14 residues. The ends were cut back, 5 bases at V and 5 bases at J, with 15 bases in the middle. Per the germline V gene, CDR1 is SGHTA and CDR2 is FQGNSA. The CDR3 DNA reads TGTGCCAGCAGCCCTTGGGACAAGTTATATGGCTACACCTTC. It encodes CASSPWDKLYGYTF.

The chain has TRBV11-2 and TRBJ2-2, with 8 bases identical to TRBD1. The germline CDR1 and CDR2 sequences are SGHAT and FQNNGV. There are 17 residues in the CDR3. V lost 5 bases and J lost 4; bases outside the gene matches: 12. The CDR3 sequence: CASSPRTGSSGTGELFF. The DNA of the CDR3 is TGTGCCAGCAGCCCCAGGACAGGGTCAAGTGGCACCGGGGAGCTGTTTTTT.

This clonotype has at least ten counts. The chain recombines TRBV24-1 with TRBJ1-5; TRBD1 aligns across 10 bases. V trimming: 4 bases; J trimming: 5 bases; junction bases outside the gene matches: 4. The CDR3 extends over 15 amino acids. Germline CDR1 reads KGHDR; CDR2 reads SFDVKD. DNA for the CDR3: TGTGCCACCAGTGACGACAGGGGGCTCGATCAGCCCCAGCATTTT. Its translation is CATSDDRGLDQPQHF.

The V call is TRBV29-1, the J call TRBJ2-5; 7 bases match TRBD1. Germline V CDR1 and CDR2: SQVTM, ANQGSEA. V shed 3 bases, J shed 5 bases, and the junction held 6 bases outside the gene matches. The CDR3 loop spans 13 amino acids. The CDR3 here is CSVDRGTAETQYF. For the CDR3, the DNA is TGCAGCGTTGACAGGGGGACCGCGGAGACCCAGTACTTC.

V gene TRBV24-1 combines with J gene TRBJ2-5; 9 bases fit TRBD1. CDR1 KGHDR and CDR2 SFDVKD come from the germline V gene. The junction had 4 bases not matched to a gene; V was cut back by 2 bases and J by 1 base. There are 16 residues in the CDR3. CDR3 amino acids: CATSDSGTGTQETQYF. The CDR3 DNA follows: TGTGCCACCAGTGATTCCGGGACAGGGACCCAAGAGACCCAGTACTTC.

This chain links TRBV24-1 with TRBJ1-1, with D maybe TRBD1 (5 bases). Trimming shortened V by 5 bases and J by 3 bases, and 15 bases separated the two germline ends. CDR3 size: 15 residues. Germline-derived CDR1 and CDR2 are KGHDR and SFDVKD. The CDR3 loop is CATSALREGDTEAFF. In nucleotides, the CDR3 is TGTGCCACCAGTGCTCTCAGGGAAGGGGACACTGAAGCTTTCTTT.

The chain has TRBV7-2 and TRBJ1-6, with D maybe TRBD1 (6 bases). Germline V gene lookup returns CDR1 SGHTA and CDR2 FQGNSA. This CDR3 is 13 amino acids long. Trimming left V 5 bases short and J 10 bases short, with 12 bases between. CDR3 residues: CASSRGQPSPLHF. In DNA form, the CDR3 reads TGTGCCAGCAGCAGAGGACAGCCGTCACCCCTCCACTTT.

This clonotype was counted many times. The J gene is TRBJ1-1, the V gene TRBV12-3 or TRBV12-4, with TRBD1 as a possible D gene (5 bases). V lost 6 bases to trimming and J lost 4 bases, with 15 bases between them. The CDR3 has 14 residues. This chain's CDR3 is CASSFGGRGTEAFF. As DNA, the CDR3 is TGTGCCAGCAGCTTCGGGGGGAGGGGCACTGAAGCTTTCTTT.

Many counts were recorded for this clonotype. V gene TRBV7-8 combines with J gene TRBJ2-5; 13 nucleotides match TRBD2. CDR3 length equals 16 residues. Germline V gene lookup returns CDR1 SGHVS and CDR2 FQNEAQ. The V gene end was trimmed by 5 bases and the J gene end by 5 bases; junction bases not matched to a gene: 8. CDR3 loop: CASSPTSGRAGETQYF. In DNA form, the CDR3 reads TGTGCCAGCAGCCCTACTAGCGGGAGGGCCGGTGAGACCCAGTACTTC. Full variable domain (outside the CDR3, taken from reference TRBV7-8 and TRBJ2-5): GAGVSQSPRYKVAKRGQDVALRCDPISGHVSLFWYQQALGQGPEFLTYFQNEAQLDKSGLPSDRFFAERPEGSVSTLKIQRTQQEDSAVYLCASSPTSGRAGETQYFGPGTRLLVL.

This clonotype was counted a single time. CDR3 sequence reads: CASSEYGTVNTEAFF. The CDR3 DNA reads as TGTGCCAGCAGTGAATACGGGACAGTGAACACTGAAGCTTTCTTT. The chain recombines TRBV25-1 with TRBJ1-1; 7 bases line up with TRBD1. V dropped 0 bases and J dropped 0; count of bases not matched to a gene: 1. CDR1 is MGHDK and CDR2 is SYGVNS in the germline V gene. The CDR3 consists of 15 residues.

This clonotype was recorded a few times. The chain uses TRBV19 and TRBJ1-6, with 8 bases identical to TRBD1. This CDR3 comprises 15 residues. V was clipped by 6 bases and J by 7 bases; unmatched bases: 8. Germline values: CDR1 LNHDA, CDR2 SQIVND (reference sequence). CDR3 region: CASRLGQGGNSPLHF. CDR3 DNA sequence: TGTGCCAGTAGACTTGGACAGGGTGGCAATTCACCCCTCCACTTT.

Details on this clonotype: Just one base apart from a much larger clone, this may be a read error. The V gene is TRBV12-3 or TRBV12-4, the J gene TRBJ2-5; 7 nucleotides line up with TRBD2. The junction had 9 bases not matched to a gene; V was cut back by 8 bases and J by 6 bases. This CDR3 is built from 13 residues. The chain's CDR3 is CASGEGLGKTQYF. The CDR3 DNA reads TGTGCCAGCGGGGAGGGGTTGGGGAAGACCCAGTACTTC.

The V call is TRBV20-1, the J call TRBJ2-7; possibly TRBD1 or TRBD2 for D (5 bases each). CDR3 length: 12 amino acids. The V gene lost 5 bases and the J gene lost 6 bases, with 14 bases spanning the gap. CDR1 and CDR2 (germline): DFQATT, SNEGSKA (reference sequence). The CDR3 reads CSALGDYAEQYF. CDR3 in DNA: TGCAGTGCTCTGGGGGATTATGCCGAGCAGTACTTC.

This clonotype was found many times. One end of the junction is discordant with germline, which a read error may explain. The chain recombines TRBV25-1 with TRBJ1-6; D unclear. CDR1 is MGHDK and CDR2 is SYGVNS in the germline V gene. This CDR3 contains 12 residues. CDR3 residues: CASSEYKSPLHF. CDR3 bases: TGTGCCAGCAGTGAATATAAATCACCCCTCCACTTT. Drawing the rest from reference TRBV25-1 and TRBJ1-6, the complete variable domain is EADIYQTPRYLVIGTGKKITLECSQTMGHDKMYWYQQDPGMELHLIHYSYGVNSTEKGDLSSESTVSRIRTEHFPLTLESARPSHTSQYLCASSEYKSPLHFGNGTRLTVT.

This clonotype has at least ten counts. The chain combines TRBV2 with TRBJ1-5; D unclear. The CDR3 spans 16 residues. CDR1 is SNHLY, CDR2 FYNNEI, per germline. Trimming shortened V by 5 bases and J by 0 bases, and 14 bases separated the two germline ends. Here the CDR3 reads CASSNGLGSSNQPQHF. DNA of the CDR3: TGTGCCAGCAGTAACGGGTTGGGGAGTAGCAATCAGCCCCAGCATTTT.

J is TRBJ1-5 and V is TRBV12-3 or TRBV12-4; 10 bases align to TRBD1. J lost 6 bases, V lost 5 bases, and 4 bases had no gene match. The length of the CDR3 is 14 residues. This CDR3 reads CASSVTGGIQPQHF. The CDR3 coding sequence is TGTGCCAGCAGTGTGACAGGGGGCATTCAGCCCCAGCATTTT.

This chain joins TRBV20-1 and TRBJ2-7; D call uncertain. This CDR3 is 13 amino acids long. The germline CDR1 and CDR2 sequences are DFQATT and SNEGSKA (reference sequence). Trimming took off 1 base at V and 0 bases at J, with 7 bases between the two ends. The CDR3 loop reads CSARAPGSYEQYF. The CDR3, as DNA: TGCAGTGCTAGAGCCCCAGGCTCCTACGAGCAGTACTTC.

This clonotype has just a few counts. CDR3: CASSHPNRGTGELFF. The CDR3 nucleotides read TGTGCCAGCAGCCATCCGAACAGGGGGACCGGGGAGCTGTTTTTT. The rearrangement links TRBV6-1 to TRBJ2-2, with TRBD1 identical over 8 bases. V shed 6 bases and J 5 bases; nucleotides not matched to a gene: 8. There are 15 residues in the CDR3. Germline CDR1 MNHNS, CDR2 SASEGT.

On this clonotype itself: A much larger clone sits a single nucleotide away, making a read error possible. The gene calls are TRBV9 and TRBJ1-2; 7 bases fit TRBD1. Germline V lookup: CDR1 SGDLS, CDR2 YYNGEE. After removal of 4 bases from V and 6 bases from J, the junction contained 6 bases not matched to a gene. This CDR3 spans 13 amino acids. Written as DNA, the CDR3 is TGTGCCAGCAGCCTCGAGGGGGCGCATGGCTACACCTTC. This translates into CASSLEGAHGYTF. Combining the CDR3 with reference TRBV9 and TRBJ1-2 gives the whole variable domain DSGVTQTPKHLITATGQRVTLRCSPRSGDLSVYWYQQSLDQGLQFLIQYYNGEERAKGNILERFSAQQFPDLHSELNLSSLELGDSALYFCASSLEGAHGYTFGSGTRLTVV.

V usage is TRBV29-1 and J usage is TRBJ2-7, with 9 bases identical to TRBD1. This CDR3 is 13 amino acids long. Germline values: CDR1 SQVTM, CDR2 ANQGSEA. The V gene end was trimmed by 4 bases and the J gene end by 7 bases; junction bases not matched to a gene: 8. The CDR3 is CSVGGYRGQEQYF. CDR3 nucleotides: TGCAGCGTTGGAGGGTACAGGGGGCAAGAGCAGTACTTC.

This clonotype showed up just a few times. The CDR3, as DNA: TGTGCCAGCAGTGGGACAGGCTTCAGGGGCTACACCTTC. This translates into CASSGTGFRGYTF. The gene calls are TRBV12-3 or TRBV12-4 and TRBJ1-2; 8 positions agree with TRBD1. The V gene end was trimmed by 5 bases and the J gene end by 8 bases; junction bases not matched to a gene: 7. The length of the CDR3 is 13 residues.

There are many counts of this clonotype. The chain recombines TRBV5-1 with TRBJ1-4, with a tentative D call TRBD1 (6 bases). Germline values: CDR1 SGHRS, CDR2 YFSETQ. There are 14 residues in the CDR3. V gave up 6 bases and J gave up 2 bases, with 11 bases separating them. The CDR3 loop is CASTVDSTNEKLFF. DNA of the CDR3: TGCGCCAGCACCGTGGACAGCACTAATGAAAAACTGTTTTTT. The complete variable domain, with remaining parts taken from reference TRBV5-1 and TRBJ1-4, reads KAGVTQTPRYLIKTRGQQVTLSCSPISGHRSVSWYQQTPGQGLQFLFEYFSETQRNKGNFPGRFSGRQFSNSRSEMNVSTLELGDSALYLCASTVDSTNEKLFFGSGTQLSVL.

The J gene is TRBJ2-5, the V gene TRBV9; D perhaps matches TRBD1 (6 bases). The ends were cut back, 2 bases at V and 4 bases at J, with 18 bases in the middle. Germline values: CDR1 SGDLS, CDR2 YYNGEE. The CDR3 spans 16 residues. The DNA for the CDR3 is TGTGCCAGCAGCGTCCGGACAGATCCTATAGGAGAGACCCAGTACTTC. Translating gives CASSVRTDPIGETQYF.

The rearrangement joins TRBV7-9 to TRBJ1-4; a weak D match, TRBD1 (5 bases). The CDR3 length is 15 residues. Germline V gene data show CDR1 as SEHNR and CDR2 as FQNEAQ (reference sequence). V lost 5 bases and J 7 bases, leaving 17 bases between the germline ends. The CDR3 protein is CASSARDGLREKLFF. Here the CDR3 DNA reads TGTGCCAGCAGCGCGCGGGACGGGTTACGTGAAAAACTGTTTTTT. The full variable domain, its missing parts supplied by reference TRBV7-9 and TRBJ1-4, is DTGVSQNPRHKITKRGQNVTFRCDPISEHNRLYWYRQTLGQGPEFLTYFQNEAQLEKSRLLSDRFSAERPKGSFSTLEIQRTEQGDSAMYLCASSARDGLREKLFFGSGTQLSVL.